This passage covers 7 T cell receptor beta chains from one sample sequenced in a study of blood T cell repertoires in COVID-19. Some clones are missing from TCRdb's copy, which holds only in-frame ones; the method was immunoSEQ multiplex PCR. Of some 220,000 clones listed, about 83% were seen once; the top ten hold around 1.3%. Sequencing was performed on peripheral blood. The receptors derive from a woman aged 25 to 39 with COVID-19, enrolled during active disease.

J is TRBJ2-3 and V is TRBV4-1, with TRBD2 matching 7 bases. Germline assignment: CDR1 MGHRA and CDR2 YSYEKL. The junction had 4 bases not matched to a gene; V was cut back by 3 bases and J by 1 base. The CDR3 consists of 15 residues. In nucleotides, the CDR3 is TGCGCCAGCAGCCAGGCTGCGGGAGGCACAGATACGCAGTATTTT. Its protein is CASSQAAGGTDTQYF.

V and J are TRBV7-2 and TRBJ2-7, with D possibly TRBD2 on 5 matching bases. The CDR3 has 14 amino acids. CDR1 SGHTA and CDR2 FQGNSA come from the germline V gene. Trimming removed 1 base from V and 7 bases from J, with 14 bases in between. The CDR3 sequence: CASSLVARVGEQYF. DNA of the CDR3: TGTGCCAGCAGCTTAGTCGCGCGGGTGGGAGAGCAGTACTTC.

This rearrangement joins TRBV30 to TRBJ2-7; 8 positions match TRBD2. This CDR3 spans 13 amino acids. V shed 7 bases, J shed 1 base, and the junction held 6 bases outside the gene matches. Germline V gives CDR1 GTSNPN, CDR2 SVGIG (reference sequence). The chain's CDR3 is CASYLAGSYEQYF. The CDR3, as DNA: TGTGCCTCCTATTTAGCGGGGTCCTACGAGCAGTACTTC.

This sequence joins TRBV2 and TRBJ2-1; 13 bases agree with TRBD2. The CDR3 is made up of 15 amino acids. V was clipped by 6 bases and J by 5 bases; unmatched bases: 4. CDR1 is SNHLY, CDR2 FYNNEI, per germline. This CDR3 reads CASRTGLAGDNEQFF. CDR3 DNA sequence: TGTGCCAGCAGAACAGGACTAGCGGGAGACAATGAGCAGTTCTTC.

This clone was observed a few times. The rearrangement joins TRBV25-1 to TRBJ2-7; maybe TRBD1 (6 bases). The CDR3 covers 14 residues. CDR1 MGHDK and CDR2 SYGVNS come from the germline V gene. V was pared by 4 bases and J by 2 bases, with 12 bases between. The CDR3 sequence: CASSGAGTPYEQYF. The CDR3 DNA follows: TGTGCCAGCAGTGGCGCCGGGACACCCTACGAGCAGTACTTC.

The chain employs TRBV7-9 and TRBJ2-3; D is unclear. Germline V gene sequence: CDR1 SEHNR, CDR2 FQNEAQ (reference sequence). V was clipped by 4 bases and J by 4 bases, with 15 bases between them. The CDR3 sequence is 15 residues long. CDR3 sequence reads: CASSSRLASADTQYF. The CDR3 bases are TGTGCCAGCAGCTCCAGACTCGCAAGCGCAGATACGCAGTATTTT.

V and J are TRBV9 and TRBJ2-7; D is perhaps TRBD1 (6 bases). Germline-derived CDR1 and CDR2 are SGDLS and YYNGEE. With 3 bases removed from V and 9 bases from J, the gap between germline ends came to 13 bases. The CDR3 extends over 12 amino acids. The CDR3 sequence is CASSAEPDRQYF. The CDR3 coding sequence is TGTGCCAGCAGCGCTGAACCGGACAGGCAGTACTTC.